This is a list of T cell receptor beta chains from one sample in a study of cytomegalovirus exposure and HLA in healthy donors. Some clones are missing from TCRdb's copy, which holds only in-frame ones; the method was immunoSEQ multiplex PCR. The data show about 160,000 clones, 84% seen once. Sample: PBMCs. The receptors stem from a man aged 18 to 30 in good health and CMV-seronegative. The conserved cysteine and the conserved F or W are not part of the CDR3 here. Fields, in order: J gene, V gene, CDR3 protein.

J gene: TRBJ2-6; V gene: TRBV28; CDR3 protein: ASSPLRGRRVSGANGLT
J gene: TRBJ2-1; V gene: TRBV10-3; CDR3 protein: ATTGTSRSNEQF
J gene: TRBJ1-6; V gene: TRBV19; CDR3 protein: ASSISGNAAVNSPLH
J gene: TRBJ1-2; V gene: TRBV2; CDR3 protein: ASSDLFEGYT
J gene: TRBJ2-1; V gene: TRBV6-1; CDR3 protein: ASREQGYNEQF
J gene: TRBJ1-2; V gene: TRBV9; CDR3 protein: ASSVGQGGRYGYT
J gene: TRBJ1-2; V gene: TRBV4-3; CDR3 protein: ASSQDRGGRDGYT
J gene: TRBJ2-7; V gene: TRBV9; CDR3 protein: ASSPTRSSYEQY
J gene: TRBJ2-7; V gene: TRBV15; CDR3 protein: ATSRDQSLYEQY
J gene: TRBJ1-1; V gene: TRBV5-1; CDR3 protein: ASSLEWERGTEAF
J gene: TRBJ1-1; V gene: TRBV7-9; CDR3 protein: ASSGSTGYDTEAF
J gene: TRBJ2-6; V gene: TRBV28; CDR3 protein: ASRDVEGYSGANVLT
J gene: TRBJ2-7; V gene: TRBV21-1; CDR3 protein: ASVPGTSLGEQY
J gene: TRBJ1-1; V gene: TRBV28; CDR3 protein: ASSPGGPGNENTEAF
J gene: TRBJ2-7; V gene: TRBV2; CDR3 protein: ASRGRVSHEQY
J gene: TRBJ1-5; V gene: TRBV6-7; CDR3 protein: ASSKDRGGNQPQH
J gene: TRBJ1-2; V gene: TRBV28; CDR3 protein: ASSTGTDGYT
J gene: TRBJ2-7; V gene: TRBV4-2; CDR3 protein: ASSHTGTSGGDPYEQY
J gene: TRBJ2-3; V gene: TRBV4-1; CDR3 protein: ASSQDAPRERVITDTQY
J gene: TRBJ1-1; V gene: TRBV5-1; CDR3 protein: ASSLEEGLNTEAF
J gene: TRBJ1-2; V gene: TRBV28; CDR3 protein: ASSIQGLYGYT
J gene: TRBJ1-1; V gene: TRBV18; CDR3 protein: ASSPRVASRGGRGTEAF
J gene: TRBJ2-1; V gene: TRBV7-3; CDR3 protein: ASSLYLGNEQF
J gene: TRBJ1-1; V gene: TRBV15; CDR3 protein: ATSRVLGGTEAF
J gene: TRBJ2-1; V gene: TRBV28; CDR3 protein: ASSIGRDRGIHEQF
J gene: TRBJ2-3; V gene: TRBV19; CDR3 protein: ASSIDRAGASTDTQY
J gene: TRBJ1-1; V gene: TRBV29-1; CDR3 protein: SHRTGTGNTEAF
J gene: TRBJ2-5; V gene: TRBV9; CDR3 protein: ASSVGSSGRDKTQY
J gene: TRBJ1-5; V gene: TRBV7-9; CDR3 protein: ASSLGEVSQPQH
J gene: TRBJ1-1; V gene: TRBV5-1; CDR3 protein: ASSLTPPGEGNTEAF
J gene: TRBJ1-5; V gene: TRBV7-3; CDR3 protein: ASSFIRGGLGAPNQPQH
J gene: TRBJ1-1; V gene: TRBV28; CDR3 protein: ASSLGDRVNTEAF
J gene: TRBJ2-3; V gene: TRBV11-2; CDR3 protein: ASTSEADTQY
J gene: TRBJ2-7; V gene: TRBV5-1; CDR3 protein: ASSVYSGGSYEQY
J gene: TRBJ2-2; V gene: TRBV11-2; CDR3 protein: ASSLDRVTGELF
J gene: TRBJ2-3; V gene: TRBV9; CDR3 protein: ASSLTLAGGQKGTDTQY
J gene: TRBJ1-5; V gene: TRBV5-4; CDR3 protein: ASSNDRGKGPQH
J gene: TRBJ1-2; V gene: TRBV12-5; CDR3 protein: ASGLGRQGYGYT
J gene: TRBJ1-2; V gene: TRBV7-2; CDR3 protein: ASSWGPGQTNYGYT
J gene: TRBJ1-1; V gene: TRBV11-2; CDR3 protein: ASSLAGQGAGNTEAF